This TCR beta chain was recorded in a study of blood T cell repertoires in COVID-19. The overall study: Sources were T cells, B-cell-depleted T cells, or PBMCs; the material itself was cDNA or gDNA.

Per the authors' pipeline: Quantification of nucleated cells was approximated via reference gene primer amplification. Libraries were prepared by immunoSEQ multiplex PCR; TCRdb keeps only in-frame clonotypes and omits some of them. V, J and clone size were drawn from that table, and D and trimming were deduced from the DNA. The sample includes approximately 68,000 clones, around 80% of them seen just once. The trim removed 5 bases at V and 7 bases at J, leaving 13 bases unmatched. This CDR3 is 16 amino acids long. Germline V gene lookup returns CDR1 SGHTA and CDR2 FQGTGA. Sequenced material: peripheral blood. V is TRBV7-3 and J is TRBJ2-1; TRBD1 agrees at 8 bases. This receptor was identified in a human donor in a cohort sampled during active COVID-19. The CDR3 sequence: CASSPSGQGAMNEQFF. The CDR3 bases are TGTGCCAGCAGCCCCTCTGGGCAGGGGGCTATGAATGAGCAGTTCTTC. The full variable domain, its missing parts supplied by reference TRBV7-3 and TRBJ2-1, is GAGVSQTPSNKVTEKGKYVELRCDPISGHTALYWYRQSLGQGPEFLIYFQGTGAADDSGLPNDRFFAVRPEGSVSTLKIQRTERGDSAVYLCASSPSGQGAMNEQFFGPGTRLTVL.